This passage covers 25 T cell receptor beta chains from one sample sequenced in a study of T-cell reconstitution after alpha-beta-depleted transplantation in children listed by TCRdb under 2016. The library was generated by PCR. Instrument on record: Illumina HiSeq 2500. To normalize quantification of the TCRbeta repertoire, the TCR libraries were built with molecular barcoding that relied on unique molecular identifiers. The public reads were reprocessed in TCRdb via fastp at Q25 and MiXCR, keeping in-frame beta chains. For every CDR3 protein sequence, its rows merge into one entry that carries the most common genes and DNA. Recorded for this sample are around 600,000 distinct CDR3 sequences; roughly 24% of them occurred a single time. Of the sample, 13% to 15% falls within the top ten clones. The treatment or condition label of this sample denotes: allogeneic hematopoietic cell transplantation with graft depleted of TCRalphabeta T cells and CD19 B cells.

Source: PBMCs, mostly from graft donor cells, taken 360 days after TCRalphabeta/CD19-depleted stem cell transplant. These receptors were taken from a boy under three years old who had a stem cell transplant for acute myeloid leukemia, so the T cells may come from the graft donor.

This clonotype came up a few times. This chain uses TRBV27 with TRBJ2-1; the D gene could be TRBD1 or TRBD2 (5 bases each). The CDR3 covers 14 residues. CDR1 and CDR2 from the germline V gene are MNHEY and SMNVEV (reference sequence). Trimming stripped 2 bases from V and 7 bases from J, with 12 bases between. CDR3 residues: CASSLPGTPNEQFF. CDR3 bases: TGTGCCAGCAGTTTACCCGGGACGCCGAATGAGCAGTTCTTC.

This clonotype was counted many times. V and J are TRBV20-1 and TRBJ2-1; no firm D call. V lost 3 bases and J lost 12, with 12 bases in between. Germline assignment: CDR1 DFQATT and CDR2 SNEGSKA (reference sequence). CDR3 length: 11 residues. The CDR3 DNA reads as TGCAGTGCTAGCAGACCCCTGGGGCAGTTCTTC. It is translated as CSASRPLGQFF.

This clonotype was counted ten times or more. The gene calls are TRBV10-3 and TRBJ2-5; D remains unclear. Between the trimmed V and J ends, which lost 8 bases and 5 bases, there was a span of 12 bases. CDR1 and CDR2 from the germline V gene are ENHRY and SYGVKD. This CDR3 contains 12 residues. The CDR3, as DNA: TGTGCCATCGGGCTCGGTCCGGAGACCCAGTACTTC. Translating gives CAIGLGPETQYF.

This rearrangement joins TRBV20-1 to TRBJ2-1; D is possibly TRBD2 (7 bases). V dropped 7 bases and J dropped 1 base, with 14 bases sitting between them. Germline V gene sequence: CDR1 DFQATT, CDR2 SNEGSKA (reference sequence). This CDR3 is built from 14 residues. In DNA, the CDR3 is TGCAGTGGGACACGGGGGGCTTCCTACAATGAGCAGTTCTTC. Amino acids: CSGTRGASYNEQFF.

In this sample, this clonotype turned up a few times. The V gene is TRBV15, the J gene TRBJ2-2; 10 nucleotides agree with TRBD1. The CDR3 has 13 amino acids. Germline V CDR1 and CDR2: LNHNV, YYDKDF (reference sequence). The trim removed 5 bases at V and 8 bases at J, leaving 2 bases unmatched. The DNA of the CDR3 is TGTGCCACCAGCCGGGACAGGGGAGGGGAGCTGTTTTTT. The encoded protein is CATSRDRGGELFF.

The chain has TRBV10-2 and TRBJ2-7; D perhaps matches TRBD1 (5 bases). This CDR3 is 17 amino acids long. Germline CDR1 is WSHSY and CDR2 is SAAADI. The CDR3 region has the DNA TGCGCCACCAGTATTGGCCACGCCGTGGACACCTGGGTCGAGCAGTACGTC. This codes for CATSIGHAVDTWVEQYV.

The rearrangement joins TRBV28 to TRBJ1-5, with D maybe TRBD1 (6 bases). V gave up 6 bases and J gave up 3 bases, with 15 bases separating them. This CDR3 is built from 15 residues. CDR1 and CDR2 from the germline V gene are MDHEN and SYDVKM. The chain's CDR3 is CASSPGGHPNQPQHF. The CDR3 nucleotides are TGTGCCAGCAGCCCGGGGGGGCACCCCAATCAGCCCCAGCATTTT.

This chain connects TRBV6-5 to TRBJ2-5, with 8 bases aligning to TRBD1. Germline V gene sequence: CDR1 MNHEY, CDR2 SVGAGI. V gave up 2 bases and J gave up 3 bases; unmatched junction bases: 5. The CDR3 spans 15 residues. The CDR3 coding sequence is TGTGCCAGCAGTTACCCCAAGGACAGGGAAGAGACCCAGTACTTC. Amino acid sequence: CASSYPKDREETQYF.

This clonotype was counted many times. The CDR3 DNA reads as TGCGCCAGCAGCTTGGGCCAGAACACCGGGGAGCTGTTTTTT. Protein product: CASSLGQNTGELFF. The rearrangement links TRBV5-1 to TRBJ2-2; D is undetermined. CDR1 is SGHRS and CDR2 is YFSETQ in the germline V gene. With 0 bases removed from V and 1 base from J, the gap between germline ends came to 4 bases. The CDR3 consists of 14 residues.

The chain's CDR3 is CASSFQGADTEAFF. The DNA of the CDR3 is TGTGCCAGCAGCTTTCAGGGTGCGGACACTGAAGCTTTCTTT. This chain joins TRBV5-5 and TRBJ1-1, with D perhaps matching TRBD1 (5 bases). Trimming shortened V by 2 bases and J by 3 bases, and 11 bases separated the two germline ends. Germline values: CDR1 SGHKS, CDR2 YYEKEE (reference sequence). The CDR3 consists of 14 residues.

The chain links TRBV5-6 to TRBJ2-7, with 10 bases matching TRBD1. Germline CDR1 SGHDT, CDR2 YYEEEE. The CDR3 runs 16 residues. J lost 2 bases, V lost 5 bases, and 10 bases had no gene match. CDR3 DNA sequence: TGTGCCAGCAGTGGTACCGGGACAGGGGCTCCCTACGAGCAGTACTTC. Its protein product is CASSGTGTGAPYEQYF.

This clonotype was seen ten or more times. The rearrangement uses TRBV29-1 and TRBJ2-3; weak D call: TRBD2 (6 bases). V lost 4 bases and J 6 bases, leaving 14 bases between the germline ends. Germline CDR1 SQVTM, CDR2 ANQGSEA. The CDR3 is 13 amino acids. The CDR3 protein is CSVVGVLADTQYF. CDR3 nucleotide sequence: TGCAGCGTTGTGGGGGTTCTAGCGGATACGCAGTATTTT.

This chain connects TRBV29-1 to TRBJ2-3; TRBD1 matches 10 bases. The V and J ends lost 0 bases and 3 bases, in that order; junction bases with no gene match: 6. Germline values: CDR1 SQVTM, CDR2 ANQGSEA. The CDR3 contains 16 residues. CDR3 bases: TGCAGCGTTGAAGATCCCGGGACAGGGGCAACAGATACGCAGTATTTT. As protein: CSVEDPGTGATDTQYF.

The chain recombines TRBV5-6 with TRBJ2-1; D may be TRBD1 or TRBD2 (5 bases each). Per germline, CDR1 SGHDT and CDR2 YYEEEE. The CDR3 covers 17 residues. The V and J ends lost 4 bases and 0 bases respectively, with 17 bases between them. CDR3 nucleotide sequence: TGTGCCAGCAGCCTGGGGACCAAGGCGCGCTCCTACAATGAGCAGTTCTTC. Translation gives CASSLGTKARSYNEQFF.

The rearrangement joins TRBV20-1 to TRBJ2-7; 7 bases match TRBD1. The V gene's germline CDR1 is DFQATT and CDR2 SNEGSKA (reference sequence). Germline trimming cut 0 bases from V and 1 base from J; bases unmatched to any gene: 6. CDR3 size: 15 residues. CDR3 nucleotide sequence: TGCAGTGCTAGAGATTTTTGGGACAGTTCCTACGAGCAGTACTTC. It yields the protein CSARDFWDSSYEQYF.

The chain combines TRBV12-3 or TRBV12-4 with TRBJ1-2; a weak D match, TRBD1 (5 bases). This CDR3 has 13 amino acids. With 3 bases removed from V and 4 bases from J, the gap between germline ends came to 9 bases. The CDR3 loop is CASSFSGGYGYTF. CDR3 nucleotides: TGTGCCAGCAGTTTCTCCGGGGGCTATGGCTACACCTTC.

Only a few counts were recorded for this clonotype. The CDR3 sequence: CSASPPSGGPLSSSYNEQFF. In nucleotides, the CDR3 is TGCAGTGCTAGCCCCCCTAGCGGGGGGCCCCTCTCGAGCTCCTACAATGAGCAGTTCTTC. The gene calls are TRBV20-1 and TRBJ2-1; TRBD2 aligns across 11 bases. CDR3 length: 20 amino acids. The germline V gene encodes CDR1 DFQATT and CDR2 SNEGSKA (reference sequence). V lost 3 bases and J lost 0; bases outside the gene matches: 16.

This clonotype was counted ten times or more. The chain carries TRBV6-1 and TRBJ2-1; 7 positions match TRBD1. The CDR3 loop spans 13 amino acids. Germline assignment: CDR1 MNHNS and CDR2 SASEGT. The J segment lost 2 bases and the V segment lost 10 bases, leaving 5 bases of the junction unmatched. The CDR3 nucleotides read TGTGCCACCTTCGGGACAGCCTACAATGAGCAGTTCTTC. This gives the protein CATFGTAYNEQFF.

This clonotype appeared a few times. This chain links TRBV20-1 with TRBJ2-5; D remains unclear. This CDR3 is built from 16 residues. From germline, CDR1 is DFQATT and CDR2 SNEGSKA (reference sequence). Deletions cut 3 bases from V and 1 base from J, with 18 bases between. The CDR3 here is CSARFSQREFQETQYF. CDR3 coding DNA: TGCAGTGCTAGGTTCTCACAACGCGAATTCCAAGAGACCCAGTACTTC.

This rearrangement joins TRBV12-3 or TRBV12-4 to TRBJ1-4; no reliable D call. Trimming removed 3 bases from V and 6 bases from J, with 14 bases in between. The CDR3 contains 15 residues. For the CDR3, the DNA is TGTGCCAGCAGTTTTTCCTGGAGCGGGGATGAAAAACTGTTTTTT. Translating it yields CASSFSWSGDEKLFF.

This clonotype was seen a few times. The rearrangement links TRBV7-3 to TRBJ2-3; TRBD1 agrees at 9 bases. Per the germline V gene, CDR1 is SGHTA and CDR2 is FQGTGA. This CDR3 comprises 14 residues. With 4 bases clipped from V and 5 bases from J, the junction kept 4 bases outside the gene matches. The DNA of the CDR3 is TGTGCCAGCAGCTGGACAGGGGCTGTAGATACGCAGTATTTT. It translates to CASSWTGAVDTQYF.

This clonotype was observed a handful of times. At one end, the junction sequence differs from germline, possibly due to a read error. CDR3 amino acids: CASSSFSGHFYGCTF. The CDR3 DNA reads TGTGCCAGCAGTTCGTTCTCTGGGCATTTCTATGGCTGCACCTTC. The V and J genes are TRBV12-3 or TRBV12-4 and TRBJ1-2; D remains unclear. The CDR3 covers 15 residues.

Many counts were recorded for this clonotype. V and J are TRBV6-5 and TRBJ1-4; no clear D gene. Trimming shortened V by 0 bases and J by 5 bases, and 7 bases separated the two germline ends. CDR1 and CDR2 from the germline V gene are MNHEY and SVGAGI. The CDR3 is made up of 14 amino acids. The CDR3 loop is CASSYSQKNEKLFF. The CDR3 DNA follows: TGTGCCAGCAGTTACTCACAGAAAAATGAAAAACTGTTTTTT.

J is TRBJ2-1 and V is TRBV6-5; the match to TRBD1 covers 7 bases. Germline V gives CDR1 MNHEY, CDR2 SVGAGI. The trim removed 3 bases at V and 3 bases at J, leaving 5 bases unmatched. CDR3 length: 15 residues. The CDR3 region is CASSYKGAYYNEQFF. The CDR3, as DNA: TGTGCCAGCAGTTATAAGGGGGCCTACTACAATGAGCAGTTCTTC.

This chain uses TRBV20-1 with TRBJ1-1, with a weak D call TRBD1 (6 bases). V lost 6 bases and J 3 bases, leaving 17 bases between the germline ends. CDR1 and CDR2 (germline): DFQATT, SNEGSKA (reference sequence). The CDR3 has 14 amino acids. This CDR3 reads CSAPWLGADTEAFF. The CDR3 DNA reads TGCAGTGCCCCCTGGTTGGGGGCAGACACTGAAGCTTTCTTT.